This T cell receptor (beta chain) comes out of a study of T cell repertoires in cytomegalovirus infection. The overall study: Indications came from public TCR beta signatures; they pointed to CMV infection and to a matching HLA type.

With regard to this clonotype: Its target is not known.

Per germline, CDR1 SGHVT and CDR2 SQSDAQ. J gave up 5 bases and V 3 bases, and 7 bases lay outside the gene matches. The CDR3 length is 16 residues. TCRdb re-analysed the reads in MiXCR, keeping a single row per CDR3 protein. The profile shows roughly 60,000 distinct CDR3 sequences, around 30% of them singletons. Whole-study results and caveats: Ex vivo responses were dominated by HLA-C-restricted CMV-specific TCR beta clonotypes. Using cumulative public TCR beta family frequency, the authors identified those who carried CMV together with the relevant HLA.

Material for sequencing was PBMCs, sequenced either directly or after in vitro stimulation (not recorded which). V and J are TRBV7-4 and TRBJ2-1; TRBD1 agrees at 10 bases. This clonotype originated in a human donor in good health (CMV status not recorded). Some clones in this sample may be carry-over from other donors' samples. The chain's CDR3 is CASSFFRQGANNEQFF. The CDR3, as DNA: TGTGCCAGCAGCTTTTTCCGACAGGGGGCGAACAATGAGCAGTTCTTC.